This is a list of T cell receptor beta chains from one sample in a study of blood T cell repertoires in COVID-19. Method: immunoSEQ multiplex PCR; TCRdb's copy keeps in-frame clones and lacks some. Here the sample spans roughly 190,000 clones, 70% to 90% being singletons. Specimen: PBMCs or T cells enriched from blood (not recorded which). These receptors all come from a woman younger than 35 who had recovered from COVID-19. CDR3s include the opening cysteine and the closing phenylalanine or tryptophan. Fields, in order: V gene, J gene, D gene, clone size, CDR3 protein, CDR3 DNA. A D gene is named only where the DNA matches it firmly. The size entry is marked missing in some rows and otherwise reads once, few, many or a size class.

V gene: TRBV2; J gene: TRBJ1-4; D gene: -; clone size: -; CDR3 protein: CASSEARGFATNEKLFF; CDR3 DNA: TGTGCCAGCAGTGAAGCGCGGGGGTTTGCAACTAATGAAAAACTGTTTTTT
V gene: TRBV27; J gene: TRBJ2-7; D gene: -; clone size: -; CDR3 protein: CASSRRGGEQYF; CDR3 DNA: TGTGCCAGCAGTCGCCGGGGTGGCGAGCAGTACTTC
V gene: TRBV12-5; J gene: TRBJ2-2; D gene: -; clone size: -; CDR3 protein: CASGRTGELFF; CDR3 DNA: TGTGCTAGTGGGCGTACCGGGGAGCTGTTTTTT
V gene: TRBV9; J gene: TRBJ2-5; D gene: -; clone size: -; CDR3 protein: CASSTGQGGETQYF; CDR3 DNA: TGTGCCAGCAGCACAGGACAGGGAGGGGAGACCCAGTACTTC
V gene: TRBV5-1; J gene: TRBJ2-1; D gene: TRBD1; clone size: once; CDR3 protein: CASSLGTGFDEQFF; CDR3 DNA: TGCGCCAGCAGCTTGGGGACAGGTTTCGATGAGCAGTTCTTC
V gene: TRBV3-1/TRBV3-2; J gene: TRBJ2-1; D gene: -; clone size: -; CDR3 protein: CASSHEPLRGQFF; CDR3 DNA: TGTGCCAGCAGCCACGAACCGCTGCGGGGTCAGTTCTTC
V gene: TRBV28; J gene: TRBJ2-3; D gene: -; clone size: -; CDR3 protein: CASSSPPAGTQYF; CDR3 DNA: TGTGCCAGCAGTTCCCCCCCGGCGGGTACGCAGTATTTT
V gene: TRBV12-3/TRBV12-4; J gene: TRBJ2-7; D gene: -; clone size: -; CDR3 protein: CASSFPGAYEQYF; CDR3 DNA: TGTGCCAGCAGTTTCCCAGGGGCCTACGAGCAGTACTTC
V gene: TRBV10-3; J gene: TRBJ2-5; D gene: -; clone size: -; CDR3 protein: CAISMDSSVETQYF; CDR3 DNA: TGTGCCATCAGTATGGACAGCTCGGTCGAGACCCAGTACTTC
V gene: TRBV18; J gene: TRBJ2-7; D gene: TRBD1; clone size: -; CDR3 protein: CASSRDSSYEQYF; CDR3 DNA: TGTGCCAGCTCACGGGACAGCTCCTACGAGCAGTACTTC
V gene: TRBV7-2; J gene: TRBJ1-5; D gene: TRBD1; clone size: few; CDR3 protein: CASSLKQGAFQPQHF; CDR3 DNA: TGTGCCAGCAGCTTAAAACAGGGGGCTTTTCAGCCCCAGCATTTT